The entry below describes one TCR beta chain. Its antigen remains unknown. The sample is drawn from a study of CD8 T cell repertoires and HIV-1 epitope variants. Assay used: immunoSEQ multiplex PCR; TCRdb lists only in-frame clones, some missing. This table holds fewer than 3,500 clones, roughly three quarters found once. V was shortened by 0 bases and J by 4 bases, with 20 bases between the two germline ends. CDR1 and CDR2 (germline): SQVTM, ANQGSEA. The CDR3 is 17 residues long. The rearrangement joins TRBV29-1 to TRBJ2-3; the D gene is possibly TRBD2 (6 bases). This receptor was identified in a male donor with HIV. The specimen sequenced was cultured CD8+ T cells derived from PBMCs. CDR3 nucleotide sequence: TGCAGCGTTGAAGACAGATCCTTAACTAGCAACGCAGATACGCAGTATTTT. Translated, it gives CSVEDRSLTSNADTQYF.